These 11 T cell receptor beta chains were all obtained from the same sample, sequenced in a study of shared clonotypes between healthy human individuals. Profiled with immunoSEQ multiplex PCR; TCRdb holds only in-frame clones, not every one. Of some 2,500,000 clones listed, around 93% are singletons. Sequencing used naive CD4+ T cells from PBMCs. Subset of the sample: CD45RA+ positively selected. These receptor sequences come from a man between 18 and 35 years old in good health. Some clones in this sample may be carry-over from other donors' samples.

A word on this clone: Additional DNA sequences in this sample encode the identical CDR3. The CDR3 loop is CASSLLAGYTDTQYF. The CDR3 region has the DNA TGTGCCAGCAGCCTACTAGCGGGCTACACAGATACGCAGTATTTT. V is TRBV28 and J is TRBJ2-3; 9 bases match TRBD2. This CDR3 region has 15 residues. After removal of 6 bases from V and 2 bases from J, the junction contained 6 bases not matched to a gene. In germline, CDR1 is MDHEN, CDR2 SYDVKM.

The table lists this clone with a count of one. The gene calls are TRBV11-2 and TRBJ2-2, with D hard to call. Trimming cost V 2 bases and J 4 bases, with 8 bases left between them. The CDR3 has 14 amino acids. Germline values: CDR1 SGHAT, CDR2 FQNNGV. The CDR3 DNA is TGTGCCAGCAGCTTACTCTGGAGCACCGGGGAGCTGTTTTTT. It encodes CASSLLWSTGELFF.

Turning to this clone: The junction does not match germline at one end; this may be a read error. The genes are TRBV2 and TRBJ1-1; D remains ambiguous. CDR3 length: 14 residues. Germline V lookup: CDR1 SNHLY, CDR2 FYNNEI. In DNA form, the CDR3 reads TGTGCCAGCAGTGTGTTACAAATGAACACTGAAACTTTCTTT. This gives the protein CASSVLQMNTETFF.

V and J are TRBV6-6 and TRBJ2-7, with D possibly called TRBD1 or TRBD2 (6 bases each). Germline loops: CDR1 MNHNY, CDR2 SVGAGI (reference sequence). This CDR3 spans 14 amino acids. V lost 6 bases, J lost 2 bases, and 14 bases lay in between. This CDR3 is CASRRGDPAYEQYF. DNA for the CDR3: TGTGCCAGCAGAAGGGGGGACCCCGCCTACGAGCAGTACTTC.

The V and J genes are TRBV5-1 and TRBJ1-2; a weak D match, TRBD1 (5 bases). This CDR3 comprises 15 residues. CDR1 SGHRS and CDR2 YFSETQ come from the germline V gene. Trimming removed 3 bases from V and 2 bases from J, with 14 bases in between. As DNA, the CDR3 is TGCGCCAGCAGCTCAGGAAGGGGTACGAACTATGGCTACACCTTC. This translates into CASSSGRGTNYGYTF.

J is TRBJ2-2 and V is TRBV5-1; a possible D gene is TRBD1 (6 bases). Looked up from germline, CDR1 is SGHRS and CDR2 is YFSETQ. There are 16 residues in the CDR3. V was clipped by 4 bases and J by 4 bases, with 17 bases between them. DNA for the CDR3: TGCGCCAGCAGCGCTACCGGGACAAGGAGCACCGGGGAGCTGTTTTTT. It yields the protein CASSATGTRSTGELFF.

CDR3 in amino acids: CASIPTGGSYEQYF. Written as DNA, the CDR3 is TGCGCCAGCATCCCGACAGGGGGCTCCTACGAGCAGTACTTC. The gene calls are TRBV5-1 and TRBJ2-7; 9 bases agree with TRBD1. This CDR3 region has 14 residues. V was clipped by 6 bases and J by 0 bases; unmatched bases: 4. Germline-derived CDR1 and CDR2 are SGHRS and YFSETQ.

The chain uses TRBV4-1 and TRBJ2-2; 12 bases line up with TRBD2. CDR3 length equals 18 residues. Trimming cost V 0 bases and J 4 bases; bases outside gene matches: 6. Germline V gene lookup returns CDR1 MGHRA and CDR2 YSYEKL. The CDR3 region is CASSQDLLAGGVTGELFF. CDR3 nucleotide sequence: TGCGCCAGCAGCCAAGATCTGCTAGCGGGAGGGGTCACCGGGGAGCTGTTTTTT.

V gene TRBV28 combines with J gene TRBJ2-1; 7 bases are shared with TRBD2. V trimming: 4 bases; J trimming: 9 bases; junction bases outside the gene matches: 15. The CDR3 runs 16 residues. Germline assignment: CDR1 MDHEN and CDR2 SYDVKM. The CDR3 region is CASSWGSGGREGEQFF. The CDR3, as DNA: TGTGCCAGCAGTTGGGGCTCTGGCGGGAGAGAAGGTGAGCAGTTCTTC.

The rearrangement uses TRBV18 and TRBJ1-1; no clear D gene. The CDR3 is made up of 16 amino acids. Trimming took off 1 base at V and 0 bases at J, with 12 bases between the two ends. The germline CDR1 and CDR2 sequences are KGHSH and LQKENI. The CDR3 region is CASSPRSAVMNTEAFF. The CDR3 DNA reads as TGTGCCAGCTCACCACGGTCGGCGGTCATGAACACTGAAGCTTTCTTT.

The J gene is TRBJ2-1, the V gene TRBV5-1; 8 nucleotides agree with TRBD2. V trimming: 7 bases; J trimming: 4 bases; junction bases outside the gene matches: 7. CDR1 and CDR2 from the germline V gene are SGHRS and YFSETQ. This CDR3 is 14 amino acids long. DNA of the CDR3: TGCGCCAGCTGGCGGGGGGCCCCATACAATGAGCAGTTCTTC. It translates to CASWRGAPYNEQFF.